This is a list of T cell receptor beta chains from one sample in a study of blood T cells in healthy people across ages. TCRdb ran MiXCR on the 5' RACE reads and lists one entry per CDR3 protein. The sample carries fewer than 900,000 distinct CDR3 sequences, about 36% recorded once. Sequencing was done on a sample of blood. The source is a man between 18 and 35 years old in good health. Both conserved end residues are part of each CDR3. A D gene is named only where the DNA matches it firmly. Some rows have no size entry. The others give once, few or many, or a class for an expanded clone.

once TRBD2 TRBJ2-1 16 TRBV7-2 CASSFGTNRMEETQFF TGTGCCAGCAGCTTCGGGACTAATCGGATGGAAGAGACCCAGTTCTTC
NA NA TRBJ2-1 15 TRBV13 CASSPLESYYNEQFF TGTGCCAGCAGCCCACTAGAGTCATACTACAATGAGCAGTTCTTC
NA NA TRBJ2-3 16 TRBV12-3/TRBV12-4 CASSFGTHALEGTQYF TGTGCCAGCAGTTTTGGGACCCACGCTCTCGAGGGTACGCAGTATTTT
NA NA TRBJ1-6 15 TRBV4-3 CASSMERSLNSPLHF TGCGCCAGCAGTATGGAAAGGAGCCTCAATTCACCCCTCCACTTT
NA NA TRBJ1-6 15 TRBV20-1 CSARVLAGDNSPLHF TGCAGTGCTAGAGTTTTGGCAGGGGATAATTCACCCCTCCACTTT
few NA TRBJ2-1 13 TRBV3-1 CASSPSLVSEQFF TGTGCCAGCAGCCCCTCACTAGTTAGCGAGCAGTTCTTC
NA TRBD1 TRBJ2-5 15 TRBV12-3/TRBV12-4 CASSGGQGVRETQYF TGTGCCAGCAGCGGGGGACAGGGGGTCCGGGAGACCCAGTACTTC
many NA TRBJ2-2 16 TRBV7-9 CASSLWPTGDTGELFF TGTGCCAGCAGCTTATGGCCGACGGGTGACACCGGGGAGCTGTTTTTT
NA TRBD1 TRBJ1-5 15 TRBV6-6 CASSYTTGGGQPQHF TGTGCCAGCAGTTACACGACAGGGGGAGGTCAGCCCCAGCATTTT
NA NA TRBJ1-1 9 TRBV7-9 CASRTEAFF TGTGCCAGCCGCACTGAAGCTTTCTTT
NA NA TRBJ1-3 13 TRBV29-1 CSVYDTARNTIYF TGCAGCGTCTATGACACCGCCCGAAACACCATATATTTT
many TRBD2 TRBJ2-3 18 TRBV12-3/TRBV12-4 CASSFSGGRVSSTDTQYF TGTGCCAGCAGTTTCTCGGGGGGGCGGGTCTCTAGCACAGATACGCAGTATTTT
NA TRBD1 TRBJ1-2 17 TRBV7-2 CASSPRPGTGSGYGYTF TGTGCCAGCAGCCCACGTCCCGGGACAGGGTCGGGTTATGGCTACACCTTC
many TRBD1 TRBJ2-1 15 TRBV5-1 CASSLVQGNYNEQFF TGCGCCAGCAGCTTGGTACAGGGGAACTACAATGAGCAGTTCTTC